This T cell receptor (beta chain) emerged from a study of technical replicates of blood from several donors. A single count supports this clone. V was clipped by 3 bases and J by 2 bases, with 9 bases between them. Germline assignment: CDR1 SEHNR and CDR2 FQNEAQ (reference sequence). This CDR3 has 14 residues. The assay was immunoSEQ multiplex PCR, and TCRdb's table has in-frame clones only and misses some. Found here are about 87,000 clones, approximately 95% of them singletons; the top ten hold under 0.4%. This receptor was obtained from a human donor in good health. V is TRBV7-9 and J is TRBJ2-3, with D possibly matching TRBD2 (5 bases). Sample: T cells isolated from PBMCs. CDR3 protein: CASSLFGNTDTQYF. The CDR3 DNA follows: TGTGCCAGCAGCTTGTTCGGGAACACAGATACGCAGTATTTT.